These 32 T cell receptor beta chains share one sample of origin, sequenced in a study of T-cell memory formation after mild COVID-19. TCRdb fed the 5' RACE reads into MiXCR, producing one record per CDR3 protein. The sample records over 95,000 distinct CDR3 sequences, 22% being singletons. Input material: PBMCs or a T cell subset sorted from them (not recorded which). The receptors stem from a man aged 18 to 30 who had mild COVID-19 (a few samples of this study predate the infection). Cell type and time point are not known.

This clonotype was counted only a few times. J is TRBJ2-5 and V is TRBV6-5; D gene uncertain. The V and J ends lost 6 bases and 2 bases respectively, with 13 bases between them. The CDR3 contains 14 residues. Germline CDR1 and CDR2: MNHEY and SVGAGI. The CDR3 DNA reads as TGTGCCAGCAGCCGAGGTCTGGTACAAGAGACCCAGTACTTC. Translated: CASSRGLVQETQYF.

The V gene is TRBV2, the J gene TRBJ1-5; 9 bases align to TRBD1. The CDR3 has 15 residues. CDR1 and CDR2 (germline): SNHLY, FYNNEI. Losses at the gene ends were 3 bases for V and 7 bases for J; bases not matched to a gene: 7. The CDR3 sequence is CASSDPGQGWQPQHF. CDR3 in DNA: TGTGCCAGCAGTGACCCCGGACAGGGGTGGCAGCCCCAGCATTTT.

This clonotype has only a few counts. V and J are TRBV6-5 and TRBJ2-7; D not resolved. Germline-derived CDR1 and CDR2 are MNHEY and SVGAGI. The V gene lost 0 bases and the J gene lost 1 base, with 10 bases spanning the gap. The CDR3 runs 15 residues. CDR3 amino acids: CASSYSAESSYEQYV. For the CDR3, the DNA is TGTGCCAGCAGTTACTCGGCGGAGTCATCCTACGAGCAGTACGTC.

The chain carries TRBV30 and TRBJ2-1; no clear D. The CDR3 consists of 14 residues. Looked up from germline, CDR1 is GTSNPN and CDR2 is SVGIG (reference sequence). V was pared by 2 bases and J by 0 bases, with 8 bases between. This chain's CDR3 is CAWSFGSSYNEQFF. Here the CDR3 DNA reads TGTGCCTGGAGTTTCGGAAGCTCCTACAATGAGCAGTTCTTC.

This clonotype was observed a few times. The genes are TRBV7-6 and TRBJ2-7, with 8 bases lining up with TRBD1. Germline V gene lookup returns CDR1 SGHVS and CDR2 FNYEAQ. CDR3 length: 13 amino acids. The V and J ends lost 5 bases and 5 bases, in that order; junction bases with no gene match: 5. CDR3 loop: CASSRGTGHEQYF. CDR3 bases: TGTGCCAGCAGCCGGGGGACAGGCCACGAGCAGTACTTC.

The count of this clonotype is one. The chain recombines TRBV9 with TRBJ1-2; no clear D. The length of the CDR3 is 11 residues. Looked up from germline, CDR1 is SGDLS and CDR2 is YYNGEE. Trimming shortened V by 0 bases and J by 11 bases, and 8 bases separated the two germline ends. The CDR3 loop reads CASSVALEYTF. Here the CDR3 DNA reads TGTGCCAGCAGCGTAGCCCTGGAGTACACCTTC.

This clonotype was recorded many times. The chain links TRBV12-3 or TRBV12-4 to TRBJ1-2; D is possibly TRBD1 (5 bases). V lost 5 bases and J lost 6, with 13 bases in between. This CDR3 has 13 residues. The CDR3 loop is CASSPGGGHGYTF. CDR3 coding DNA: TGTGCCAGCAGTCCTGGGGGTGGGCATGGCTACACCTTC.

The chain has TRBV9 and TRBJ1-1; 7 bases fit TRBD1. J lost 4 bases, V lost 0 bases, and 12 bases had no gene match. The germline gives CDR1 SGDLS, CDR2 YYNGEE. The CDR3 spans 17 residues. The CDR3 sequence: CASSVVPDRVGGTEAFF. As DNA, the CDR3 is TGTGCCAGCAGCGTAGTACCCGACAGGGTCGGGGGCACTGAAGCTTTCTTT.

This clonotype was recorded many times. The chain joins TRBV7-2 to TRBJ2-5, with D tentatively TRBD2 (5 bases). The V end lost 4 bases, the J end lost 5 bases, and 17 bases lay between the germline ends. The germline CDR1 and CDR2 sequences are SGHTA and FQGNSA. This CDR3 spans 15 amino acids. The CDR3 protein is CASSSGPKERETQYF. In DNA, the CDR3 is TGTGCCAGCAGCTCCGGACCGAAAGAGCGGGAGACCCAGTACTTC.

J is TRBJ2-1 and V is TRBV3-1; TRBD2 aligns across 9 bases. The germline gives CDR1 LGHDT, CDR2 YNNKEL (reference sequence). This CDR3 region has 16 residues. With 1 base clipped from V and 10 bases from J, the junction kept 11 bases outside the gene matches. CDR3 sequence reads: CASSQVVTSGLREQFF. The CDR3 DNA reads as TGTGCCAGCAGCCAAGTGGTGACTAGCGGCCTAAGGGAGCAGTTCTTC.

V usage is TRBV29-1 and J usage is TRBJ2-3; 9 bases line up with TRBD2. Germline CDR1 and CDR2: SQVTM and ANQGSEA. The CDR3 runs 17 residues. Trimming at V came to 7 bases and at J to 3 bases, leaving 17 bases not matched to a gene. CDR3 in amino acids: CSAEGGVGLAGTDTQYF. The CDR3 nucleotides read TGCAGCGCCGAGGGCGGCGTGGGCCTAGCGGGGACAGATACGCAGTATTTT.

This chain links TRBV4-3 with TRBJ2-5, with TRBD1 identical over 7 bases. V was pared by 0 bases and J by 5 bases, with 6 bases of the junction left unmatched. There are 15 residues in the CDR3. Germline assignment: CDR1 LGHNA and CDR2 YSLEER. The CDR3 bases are TGCGCCAGCAGCCAAGAAGACAGGGCGGCGGAGACCCAGTACTTC. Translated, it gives CASSQEDRAAETQYF.

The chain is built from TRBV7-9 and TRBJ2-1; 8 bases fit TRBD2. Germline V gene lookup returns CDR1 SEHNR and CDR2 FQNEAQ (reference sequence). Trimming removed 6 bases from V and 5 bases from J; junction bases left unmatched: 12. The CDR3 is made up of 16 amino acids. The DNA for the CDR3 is TGTGCCAGCAGTCATCTAGCGGGTGGGAAAAACAATGAGCAGTTCTTC. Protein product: CASSHLAGGKNNEQFF.

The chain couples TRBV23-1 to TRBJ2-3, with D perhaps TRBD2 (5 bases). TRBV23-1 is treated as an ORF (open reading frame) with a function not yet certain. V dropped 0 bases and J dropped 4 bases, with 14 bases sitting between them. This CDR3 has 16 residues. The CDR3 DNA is TGCGCCAGCAGTCAATCGCCGGGGTCAGGTGCAGATACGCAGTATTTT. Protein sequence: CASSQSPGSGADTQYF.

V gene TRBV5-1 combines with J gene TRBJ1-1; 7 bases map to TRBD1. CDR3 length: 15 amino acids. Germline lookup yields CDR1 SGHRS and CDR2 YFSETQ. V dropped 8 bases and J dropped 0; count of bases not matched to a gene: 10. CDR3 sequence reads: CARASGTAMNTEAFF. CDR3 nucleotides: TGCGCCAGAGCCTCCGGGACAGCTATGAACACTGAAGCTTTCTTT.

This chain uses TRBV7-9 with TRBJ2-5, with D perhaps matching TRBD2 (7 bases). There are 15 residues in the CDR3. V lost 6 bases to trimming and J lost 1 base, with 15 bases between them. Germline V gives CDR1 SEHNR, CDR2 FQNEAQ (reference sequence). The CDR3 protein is CASRLRGALQETQYF. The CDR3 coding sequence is TGTGCCAGCAGACTACGGGGGGCTCTCCAAGAGACCCAGTACTTC. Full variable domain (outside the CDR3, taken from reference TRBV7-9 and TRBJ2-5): DTGVSQNPRHKITKRGQNVTFRCDPISEHNRLYWYRQTLGQGPEFLTYFQNEAQLEKSRLLSDRFSAERPKGSFSTLEIQRTEQGDSAMYLCASRLRGALQETQYFGPGTRLLVL.

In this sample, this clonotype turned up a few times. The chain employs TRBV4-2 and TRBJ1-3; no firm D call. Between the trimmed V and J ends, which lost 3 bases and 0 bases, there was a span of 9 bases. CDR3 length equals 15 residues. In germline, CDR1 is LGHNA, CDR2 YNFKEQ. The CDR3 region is CASSQARNSGNTIYF. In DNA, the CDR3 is TGTGCCAGCAGCCAGGCAAGAAACTCTGGAAACACCATATATTTT.

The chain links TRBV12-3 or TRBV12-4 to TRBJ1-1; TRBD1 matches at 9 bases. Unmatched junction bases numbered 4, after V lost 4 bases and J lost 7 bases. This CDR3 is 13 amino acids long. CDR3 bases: TGTGCCAGCAGTTGGGGACAGGGAGTTGAAGCTTTCTTT. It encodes CASSWGQGVEAFF.

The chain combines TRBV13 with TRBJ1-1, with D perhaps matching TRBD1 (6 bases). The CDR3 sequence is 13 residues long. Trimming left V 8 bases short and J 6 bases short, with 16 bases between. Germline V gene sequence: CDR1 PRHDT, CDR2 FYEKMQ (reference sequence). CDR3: CASAVTGTPEAFF. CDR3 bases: TGTGCCAGCGCTGTTACAGGGACCCCTGAAGCTTTCTTT.

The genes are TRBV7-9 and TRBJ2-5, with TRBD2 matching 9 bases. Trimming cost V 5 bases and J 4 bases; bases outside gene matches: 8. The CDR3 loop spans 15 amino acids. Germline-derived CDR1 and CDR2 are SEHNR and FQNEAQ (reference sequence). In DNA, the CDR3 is TGTGCCAGCAGCCCCGAGAGCGGGGGGCCAGAGACCCAGTACTTC. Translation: CASSPESGGPETQYF.

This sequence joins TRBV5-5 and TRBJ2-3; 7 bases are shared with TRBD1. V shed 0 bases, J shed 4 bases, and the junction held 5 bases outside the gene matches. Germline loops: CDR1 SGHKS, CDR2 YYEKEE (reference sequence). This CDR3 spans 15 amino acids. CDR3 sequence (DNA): TGTGCCAGCAGCTTGGGGGGACAGTTTCCAGATACGCAGTATTTT. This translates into CASSLGGQFPDTQYF.

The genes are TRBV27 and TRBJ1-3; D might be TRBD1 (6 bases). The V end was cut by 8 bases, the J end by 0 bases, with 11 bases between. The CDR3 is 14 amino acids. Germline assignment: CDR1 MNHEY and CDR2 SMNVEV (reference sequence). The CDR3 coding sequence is TGTGCCAGCTCGAAACAGGGCTCTGGAAACACCATATATTTT. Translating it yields CASSKQGSGNTIYF.

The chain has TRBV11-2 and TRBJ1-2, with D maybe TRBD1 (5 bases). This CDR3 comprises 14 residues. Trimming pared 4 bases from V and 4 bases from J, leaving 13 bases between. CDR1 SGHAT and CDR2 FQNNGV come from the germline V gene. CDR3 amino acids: CASSSGTYGYGYTF. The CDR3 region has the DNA TGTGCCAGCAGCTCCGGGACTTATGGCTATGGCTACACCTTC.

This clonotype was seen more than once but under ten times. CDR3 DNA: TGTGCCAGCAGCCCGCGGGACGGCTACGAGCAGTACGTC. Translation: CASSPRDGYEQYV. The gene calls are TRBV7-9 and TRBJ2-7, with a tentative D call TRBD2 (6 bases). This CDR3 region has 13 residues. The V gene's germline CDR1 is SEHNR and CDR2 FQNEAQ (reference sequence). V dropped 5 bases and J dropped 3 bases, with 11 bases sitting between them.

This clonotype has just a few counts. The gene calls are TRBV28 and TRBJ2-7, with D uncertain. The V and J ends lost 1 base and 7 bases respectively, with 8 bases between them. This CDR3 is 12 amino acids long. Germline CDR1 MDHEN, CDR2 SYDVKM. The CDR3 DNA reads TGTGCCAGCAGTTTATCCGAGCAGGAGCAGTACGTC. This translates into CASSLSEQEQYV.

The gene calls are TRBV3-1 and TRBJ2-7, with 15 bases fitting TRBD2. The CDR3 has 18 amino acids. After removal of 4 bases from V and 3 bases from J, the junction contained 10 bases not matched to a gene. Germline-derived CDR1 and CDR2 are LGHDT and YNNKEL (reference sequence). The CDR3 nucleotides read TGTGCCAGCAGCCCCTACCCGGGACTAGCGGGGGGAGGCTACGAGCAGTACTTC. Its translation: CASSPYPGLAGGGYEQYF.

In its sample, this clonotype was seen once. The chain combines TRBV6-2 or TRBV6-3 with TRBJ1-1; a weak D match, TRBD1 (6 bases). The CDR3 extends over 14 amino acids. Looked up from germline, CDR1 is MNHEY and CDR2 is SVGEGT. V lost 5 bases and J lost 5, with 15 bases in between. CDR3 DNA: TGTGCCAGCAGTGCCTACAGGGTAGGGACTGAAGCTTTCTTT. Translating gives CASSAYRVGTEAFF.

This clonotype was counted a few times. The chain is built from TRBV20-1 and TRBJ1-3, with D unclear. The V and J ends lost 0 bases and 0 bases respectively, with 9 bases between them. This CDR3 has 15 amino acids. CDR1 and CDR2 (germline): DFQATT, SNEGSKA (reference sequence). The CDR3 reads CSARDNDYSGNTIYF. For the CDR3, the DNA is TGCAGTGCTAGAGATAACGACTACTCTGGAAACACCATATATTTT.

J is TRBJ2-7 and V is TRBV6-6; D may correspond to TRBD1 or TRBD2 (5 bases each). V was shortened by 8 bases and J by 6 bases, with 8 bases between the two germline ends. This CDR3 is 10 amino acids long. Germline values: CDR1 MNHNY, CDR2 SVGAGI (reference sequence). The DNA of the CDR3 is TGTGCCAGCGGGACCTCCGAGCAGTACTTC. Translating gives CASGTSEQYF.

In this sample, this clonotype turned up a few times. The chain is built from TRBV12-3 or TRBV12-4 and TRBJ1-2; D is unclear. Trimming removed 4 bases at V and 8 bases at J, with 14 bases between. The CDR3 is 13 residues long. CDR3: CASSSTSLMGYTF. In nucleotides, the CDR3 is TGTGCCAGCAGTTCCACCTCGCTGATGGGCTACACCTTC.

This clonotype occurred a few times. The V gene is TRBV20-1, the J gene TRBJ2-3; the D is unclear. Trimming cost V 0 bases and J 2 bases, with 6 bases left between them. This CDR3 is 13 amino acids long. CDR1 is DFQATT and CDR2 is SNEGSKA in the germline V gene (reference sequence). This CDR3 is CSARDRLTDTQYF. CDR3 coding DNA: TGCAGTGCTAGAGATCGGCTCACAGATACGCAGTATTTT.

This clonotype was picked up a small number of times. The CDR3 here is CASSPDRGADEQYF. CDR3 nucleotides: TGTGCCAGCAGCCCCGACAGGGGGGCCGACGAGCAGTACTTC. The chain uses TRBV25-1 and TRBJ2-7, with 9 bases aligning to TRBD1. V lost 6 bases to trimming and J lost 5 bases; unmatched junction nucleotides: 8. Looked up from germline, CDR1 is MGHDK and CDR2 is SYGVNS. CDR3 length: 14 residues.